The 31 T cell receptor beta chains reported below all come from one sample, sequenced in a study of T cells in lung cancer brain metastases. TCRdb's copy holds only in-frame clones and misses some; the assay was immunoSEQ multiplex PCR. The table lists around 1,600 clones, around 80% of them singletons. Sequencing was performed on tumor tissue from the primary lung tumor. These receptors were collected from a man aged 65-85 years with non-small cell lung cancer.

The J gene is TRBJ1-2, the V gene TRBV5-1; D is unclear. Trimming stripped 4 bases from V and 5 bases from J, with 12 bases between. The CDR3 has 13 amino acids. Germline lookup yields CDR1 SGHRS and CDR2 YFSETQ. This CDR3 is CASSPGRGYGYTF. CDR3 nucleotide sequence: TGCGCCAGCAGCCCGGGCCGAGGGTATGGCTACACCTTC.

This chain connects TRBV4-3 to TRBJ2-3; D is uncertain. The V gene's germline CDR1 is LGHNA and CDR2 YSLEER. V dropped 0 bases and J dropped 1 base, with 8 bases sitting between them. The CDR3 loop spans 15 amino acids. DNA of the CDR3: TGCGCCAGCAGCCAAGATAGCCACGGCACAGATACGCAGTATTTT. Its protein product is CASSQDSHGTDTQYF.

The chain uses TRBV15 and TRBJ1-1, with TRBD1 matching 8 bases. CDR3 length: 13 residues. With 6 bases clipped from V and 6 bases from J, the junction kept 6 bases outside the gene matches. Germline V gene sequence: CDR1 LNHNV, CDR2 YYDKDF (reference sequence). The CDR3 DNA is TGTGCCACCAGAAAGGACAGGGATCCTGAAGCTTTCTTT. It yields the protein CATRKDRDPEAFF.

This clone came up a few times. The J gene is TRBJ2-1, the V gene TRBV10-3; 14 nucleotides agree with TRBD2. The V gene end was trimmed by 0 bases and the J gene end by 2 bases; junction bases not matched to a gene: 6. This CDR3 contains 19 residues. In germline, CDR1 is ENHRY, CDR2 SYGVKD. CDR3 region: CAISESGTSGRNPYNEQFF. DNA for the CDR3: TGTGCCATCAGTGAGTCTGGGACTAGCGGGAGAAACCCCTACAATGAGCAGTTCTTC.

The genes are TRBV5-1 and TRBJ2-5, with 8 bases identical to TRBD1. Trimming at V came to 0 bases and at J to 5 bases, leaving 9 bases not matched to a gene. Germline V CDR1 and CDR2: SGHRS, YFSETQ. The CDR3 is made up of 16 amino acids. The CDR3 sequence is CASSLVGQGIEETQYF. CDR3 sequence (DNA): TGCGCCAGCAGCTTGGTAGGACAGGGTATCGAGGAGACCCAGTACTTC.

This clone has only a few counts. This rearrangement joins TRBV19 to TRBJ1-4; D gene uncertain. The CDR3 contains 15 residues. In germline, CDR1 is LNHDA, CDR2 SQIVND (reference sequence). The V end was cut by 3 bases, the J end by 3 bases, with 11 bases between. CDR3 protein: CASSILDGANEKLFF. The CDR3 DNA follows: TGTGCCAGTAGTATTTTGGACGGTGCTAATGAAAAACTGTTTTTT.

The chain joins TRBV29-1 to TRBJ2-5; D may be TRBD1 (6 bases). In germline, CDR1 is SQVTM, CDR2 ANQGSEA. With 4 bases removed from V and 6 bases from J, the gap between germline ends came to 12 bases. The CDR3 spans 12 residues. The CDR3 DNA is TGCAGCGTTGCACAGGGAAGTAAGACCCAGTACTTC. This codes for CSVAQGSKTQYF.

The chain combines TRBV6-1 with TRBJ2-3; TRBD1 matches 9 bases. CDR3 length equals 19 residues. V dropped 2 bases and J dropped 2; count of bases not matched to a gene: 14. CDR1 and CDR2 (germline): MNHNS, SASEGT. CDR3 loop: CASSEREGAGTGNTDTQYF. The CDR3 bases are TGTGCCAGCAGTGAAAGAGAGGGGGCCGGGACAGGGAACACAGATACGCAGTATTTT.

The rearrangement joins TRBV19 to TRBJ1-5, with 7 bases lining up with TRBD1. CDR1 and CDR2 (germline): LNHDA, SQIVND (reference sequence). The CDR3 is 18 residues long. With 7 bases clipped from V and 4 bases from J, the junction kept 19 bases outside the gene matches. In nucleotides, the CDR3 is TGTGCCAGTACACCAGGGGGGTGGAGGGTGGACGAAAATCAGCCCCAGCATTTT. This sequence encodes CASTPGGWRVDENQPQHF.

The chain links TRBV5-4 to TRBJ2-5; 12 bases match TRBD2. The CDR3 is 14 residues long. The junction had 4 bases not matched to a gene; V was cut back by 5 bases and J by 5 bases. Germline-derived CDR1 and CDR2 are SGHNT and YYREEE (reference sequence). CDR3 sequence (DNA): TGTGCCAGCAGGGGGACTAGCGGGTCGGAGACCCAGTACTTC. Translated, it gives CASRGTSGSETQYF. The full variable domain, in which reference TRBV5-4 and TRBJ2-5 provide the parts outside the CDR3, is ETGVTQSPTHLIKTRGQQVTLRCSSQSGHNTVSWYQQALGQGPQFIFQYYREEENGRGNFPPRFSGLQFPNYSSELNVNALELDDSALYLCASRGTSGSETQYFGPGTRLLVL.

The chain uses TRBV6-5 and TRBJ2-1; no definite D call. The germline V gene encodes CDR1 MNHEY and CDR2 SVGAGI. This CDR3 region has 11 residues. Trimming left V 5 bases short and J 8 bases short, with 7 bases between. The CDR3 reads CASSRLDEQFF. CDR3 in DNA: TGTGCCAGCAGTCGCTTGGATGAGCAGTTCTTC.

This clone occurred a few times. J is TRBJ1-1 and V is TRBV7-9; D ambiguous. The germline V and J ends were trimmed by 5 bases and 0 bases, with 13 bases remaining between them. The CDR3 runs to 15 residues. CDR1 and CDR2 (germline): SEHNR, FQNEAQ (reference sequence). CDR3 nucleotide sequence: TGTGCCAGCAGCCCGCCAGGTACGATGAACACTGAAGCTTTCTTT. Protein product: CASSPPGTMNTEAFF.

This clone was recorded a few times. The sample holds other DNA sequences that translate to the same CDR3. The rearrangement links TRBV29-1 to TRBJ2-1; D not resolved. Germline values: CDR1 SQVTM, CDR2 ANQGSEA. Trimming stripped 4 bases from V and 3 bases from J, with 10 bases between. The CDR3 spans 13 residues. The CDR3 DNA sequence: TGCAGCGTTGTGGGCCGGAACTACAATGAGCAGTTCTTC. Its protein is CSVVGRNYNEQFF.

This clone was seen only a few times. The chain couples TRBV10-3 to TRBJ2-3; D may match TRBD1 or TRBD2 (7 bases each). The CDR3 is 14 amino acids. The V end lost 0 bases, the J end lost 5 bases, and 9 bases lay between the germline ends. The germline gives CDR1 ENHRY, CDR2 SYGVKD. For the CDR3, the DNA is TGTGCCATCAGTGAGTCCAGGGGGGGAGATACGCAGTATTTT. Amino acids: CAISESRGGDTQYF.

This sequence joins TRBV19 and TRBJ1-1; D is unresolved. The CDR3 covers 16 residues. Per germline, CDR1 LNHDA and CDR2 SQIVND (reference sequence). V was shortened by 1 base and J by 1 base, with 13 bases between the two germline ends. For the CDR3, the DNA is TGTGCCAGTAGTATAGCGGCTTCCCTCACGAACACTGAAGCTTTCTTT. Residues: CASSIAASLTNTEAFF. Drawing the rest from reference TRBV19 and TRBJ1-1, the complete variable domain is DGGITQSPKYLFRKEGQNVTLSCEQNLNHDAMYWYRQDPGQGLRLIYYSQIVNDFQKGDIAEGYSVSREKKESFPLTVTSAQKNPTAFYLCASSIAASLTNTEAFFGQGTRLTVV.

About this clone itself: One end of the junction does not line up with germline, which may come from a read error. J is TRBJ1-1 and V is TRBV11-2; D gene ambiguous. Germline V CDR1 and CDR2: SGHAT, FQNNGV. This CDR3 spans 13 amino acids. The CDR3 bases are TGTGTCAGCAGCTTCAGTGGGAACACTGAAGCTTTCTTT. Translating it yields CVSSFSGNTEAFF.

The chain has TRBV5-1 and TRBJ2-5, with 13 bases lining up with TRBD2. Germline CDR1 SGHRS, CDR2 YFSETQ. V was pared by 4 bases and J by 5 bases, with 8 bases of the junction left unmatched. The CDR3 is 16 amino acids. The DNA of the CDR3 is TGCGCCAGCAGCCTAGGACTAGCGGGAGTTGGCGAGACCCAGTACTTC. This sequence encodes CASSLGLAGVGETQYF.

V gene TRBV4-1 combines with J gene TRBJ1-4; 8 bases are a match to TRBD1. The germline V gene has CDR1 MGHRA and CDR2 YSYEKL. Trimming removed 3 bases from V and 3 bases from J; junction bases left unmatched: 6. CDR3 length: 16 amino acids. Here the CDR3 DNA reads TGCGCCAGCAGCCAGCTGCCGGGACAGGCTAATGAAAAACTGTTTTTT. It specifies CASSQLPGQANEKLFF.

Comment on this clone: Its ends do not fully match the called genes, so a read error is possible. CDR3 protein: CVSSTGDGHTGELFF. The CDR3 region has the DNA TGTGTCAGTAGTACAGGGGATGGTCACACCGGGGAGCTGTTTTTT. J is TRBJ2-2 and V is TRBV19; 7 bases map to TRBD1. The V gene's germline CDR1 is LNHDA and CDR2 SQIVND (reference sequence). This CDR3 has 15 residues.

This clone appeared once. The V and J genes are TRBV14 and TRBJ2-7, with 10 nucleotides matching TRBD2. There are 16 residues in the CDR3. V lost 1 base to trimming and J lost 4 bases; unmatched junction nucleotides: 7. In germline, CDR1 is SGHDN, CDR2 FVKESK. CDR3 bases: TGTGCCAGCAGCCAAGGACTAGCGGGCCCCCTATACGAGCAGTACTTC. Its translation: CASSQGLAGPLYEQYF.

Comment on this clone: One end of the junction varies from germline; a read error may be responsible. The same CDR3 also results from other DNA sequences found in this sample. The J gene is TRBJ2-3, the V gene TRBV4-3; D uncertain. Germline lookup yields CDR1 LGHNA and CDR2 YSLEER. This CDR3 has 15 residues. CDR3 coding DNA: TGCGCCAGTAGCCAAGATTTCGAGCCCACAGATACGCAGTATTTT. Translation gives CASSQDFEPTDTQYF.

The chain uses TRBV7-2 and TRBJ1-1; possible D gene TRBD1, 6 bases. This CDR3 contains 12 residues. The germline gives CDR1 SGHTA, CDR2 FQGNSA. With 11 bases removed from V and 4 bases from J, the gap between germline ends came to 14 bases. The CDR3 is CAGRTDGTEAFF. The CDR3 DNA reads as TGTGCCGGAAGGACAGATGGCACTGAAGCTTTCTTT.

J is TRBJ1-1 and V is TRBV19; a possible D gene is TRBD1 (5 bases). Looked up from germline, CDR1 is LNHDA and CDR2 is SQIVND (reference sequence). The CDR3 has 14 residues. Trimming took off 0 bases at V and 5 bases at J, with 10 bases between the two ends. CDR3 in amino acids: CASSIDQEGTEAFF. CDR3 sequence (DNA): TGTGCCAGTAGTATAGATCAAGAGGGGACTGAAGCTTTCTTT.

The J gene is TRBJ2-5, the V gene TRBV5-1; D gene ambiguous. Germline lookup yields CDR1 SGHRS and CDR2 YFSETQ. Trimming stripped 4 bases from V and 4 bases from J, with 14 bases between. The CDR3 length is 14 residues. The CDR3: CASSPPRAGETQYF. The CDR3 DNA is TGCGCCAGCAGCCCCCCGCGAGCCGGAGAGACCCAGTACTTC.

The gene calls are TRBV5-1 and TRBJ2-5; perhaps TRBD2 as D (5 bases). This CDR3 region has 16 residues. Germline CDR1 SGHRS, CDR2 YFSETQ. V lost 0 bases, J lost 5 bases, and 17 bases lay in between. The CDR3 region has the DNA TGCGCCAGCAGCTTGGTACTAGGTCCTACGGAGGAGACCCAGTACTTC. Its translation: CASSLVLGPTEETQYF.

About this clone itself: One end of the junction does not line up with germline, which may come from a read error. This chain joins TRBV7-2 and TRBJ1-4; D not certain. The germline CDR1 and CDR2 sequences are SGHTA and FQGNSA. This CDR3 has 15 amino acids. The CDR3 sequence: CASSLAGTANEKLFF. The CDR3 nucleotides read TGTGCCAGCAGTTTAGCGGGCACAGCTAATGAAAAACTGTTTTTT. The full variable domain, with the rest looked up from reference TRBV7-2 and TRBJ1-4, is GAGVSQSPSNKVTEKGKDVELRCDPISGHTALYWYRQSLGQGLEFLIYFQGNSAPDKSGLPSDRFSAERTGGSVSTLTIQRTQQEDSAVYLCASSLAGTANEKLFFGSGTQLSVL.

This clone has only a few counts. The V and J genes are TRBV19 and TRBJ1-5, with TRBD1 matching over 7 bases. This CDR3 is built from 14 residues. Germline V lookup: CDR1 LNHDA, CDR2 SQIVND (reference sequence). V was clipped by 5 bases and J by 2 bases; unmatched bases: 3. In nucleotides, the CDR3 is TGTGCCAGTAGTTCTACAGGGGGCAATCAGCCCCAGCATTTT. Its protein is CASSSTGGNQPQHF.

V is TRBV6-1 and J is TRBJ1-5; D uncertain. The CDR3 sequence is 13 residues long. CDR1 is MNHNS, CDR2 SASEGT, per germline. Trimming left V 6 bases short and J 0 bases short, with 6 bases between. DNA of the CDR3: TGTGCCAGCAGGGACCGTAGCAATCAGCCCCAGCATTTT. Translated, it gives CASRDRSNQPQHF.

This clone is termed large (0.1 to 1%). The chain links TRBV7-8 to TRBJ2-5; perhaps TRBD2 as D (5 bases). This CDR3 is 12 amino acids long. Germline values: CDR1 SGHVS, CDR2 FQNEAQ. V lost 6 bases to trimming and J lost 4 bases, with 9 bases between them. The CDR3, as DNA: TGTGCCAGCAGGGGAGAGGCAGAGACCCAGTACTTC. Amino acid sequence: CASRGEAETQYF.

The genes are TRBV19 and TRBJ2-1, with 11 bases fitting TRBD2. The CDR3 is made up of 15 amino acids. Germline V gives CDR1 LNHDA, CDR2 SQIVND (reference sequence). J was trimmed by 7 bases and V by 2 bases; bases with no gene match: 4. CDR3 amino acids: CASSIIAGGPNEQFF. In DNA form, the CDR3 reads TGTGCCAGTAGTATAATAGCGGGAGGGCCGAATGAGCAGTTCTTC.

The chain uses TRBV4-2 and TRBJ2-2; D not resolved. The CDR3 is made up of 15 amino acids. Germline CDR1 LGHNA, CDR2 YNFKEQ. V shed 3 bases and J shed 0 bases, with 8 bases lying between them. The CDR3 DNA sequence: TGTGCCAGCAGCCAGTCATGGGCGAACACCGGGGAGCTGTTTTTT. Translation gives CASSQSWANTGELFF.